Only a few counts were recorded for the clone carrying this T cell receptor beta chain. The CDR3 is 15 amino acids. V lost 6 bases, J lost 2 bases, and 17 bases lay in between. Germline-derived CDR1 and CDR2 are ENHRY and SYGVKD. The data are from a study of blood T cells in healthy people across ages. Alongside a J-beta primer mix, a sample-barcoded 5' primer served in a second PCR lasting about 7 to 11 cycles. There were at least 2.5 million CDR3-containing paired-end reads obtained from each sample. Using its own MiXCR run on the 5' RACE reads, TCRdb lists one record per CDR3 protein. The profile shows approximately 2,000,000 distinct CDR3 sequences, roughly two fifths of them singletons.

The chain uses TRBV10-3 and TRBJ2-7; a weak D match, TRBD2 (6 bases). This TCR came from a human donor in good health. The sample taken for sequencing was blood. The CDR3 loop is CAIRAGSGATYEQYF. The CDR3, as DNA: TGTGCCATCAGGGCGGGGAGCGGAGCCACCTACGAGCAGTACTTC.